What follows are 23 T cell receptor beta chains derived from one specimen sequenced in a study of multiple sclerosis patients with progressive multifocal leukoencephalopathy. Generated by immunoSEQ multiplex PCR, the TCRdb table keeps only in-frame clones and is missing some. The table records 25,000 to 35,000 clones, around 89% of them present only once. Documented time point: before natalizumab initiation. The specimen was PBMCs. The receptors come from a human donor with multiple sclerosis.

The V and J genes are TRBV30 and TRBJ1-1; tentatively, D is TRBD1 (6 bases). V lost 3 bases to trimming and J lost 5 bases, with 10 bases between them. CDR1 and CDR2 (germline): GTSNPN, SVGIG (reference sequence). The CDR3 extends over 12 amino acids. The CDR3, as DNA: TGTGCCTGGAGATGGGGGGCTACTGAAGCTTTCTTT. Amino acid sequence: CAWRWGATEAFF. Based on the CDR3 plus reference TRBV30 and TRBJ1-1, the full variable domain is SQTIHQWPATLVQPVGSPLSLECTVEGTSNPNLYWYRQAAGRGLQLLFYSVGIGQISSEVPQNLSASRPQDRQFILSSKKLLLSDSGFYLCAWRWGATEAFFGQGTRLTVV.

This chain joins TRBV29-1 and TRBJ2-7; D possibly matches TRBD1 or TRBD2 (6 bases each). Per the germline V gene, CDR1 is SQVTM and CDR2 is ANQGSEA. Deletions cut 4 bases from V and 4 bases from J, with 17 bases between. The CDR3 totals 14 residues. CDR3 sequence reads: CSVGWGARGYEQYF. CDR3 nucleotide sequence: TGCAGCGTTGGATGGGGGGCGAGGGGGTACGAGCAGTACTTC.

J is TRBJ1-2 and V is TRBV9; D not resolved. The CDR3 extends over 13 amino acids. Germline assignment: CDR1 SGDLS and CDR2 YYNGEE. V was pared by 6 bases and J by 1 base, with 10 bases between. Here the CDR3 reads CASTLTHNYGYTF. In nucleotides, the CDR3 is TGTGCCAGCACTTTGACCCATAACTATGGCTACACCTTC.

In this sample, this clone turned up once. V usage is TRBV12-5 and J usage is TRBJ2-3; 8 bases are shared with TRBD1. In germline, CDR1 is LGHNT, CDR2 FRNRAP. The CDR3 loop spans 14 amino acids. The J segment lost 5 bases and the V segment lost 6 bases, leaving 7 bases of the junction unmatched. The CDR3 loop reads CASGPGTGEDTQYF. For the CDR3, the DNA is TGTGCTAGTGGCCCCGGGACAGGAGAAGATACGCAGTATTTT. Looking up the rest from reference TRBV12-5 and TRBJ2-3 gives the full variable domain: DARVTQTPRHKVTEMGQEVTMRCQPILGHNTVFWYRQTMMQGLELLAYFRNRAPLDDSGMPKDRFSAEMPDATLATLKIQPSEPRDSAVYFCASGPGTGEDTQYFGPGTRLTVL.

This chain uses TRBV29-1 with TRBJ1-1; 9 bases map to TRBD1. V dropped 5 bases and J dropped 5; count of bases not matched to a gene: 9. There are 14 residues in the CDR3. Germline V CDR1 and CDR2: SQVTM, ANQGSEA. CDR3 region: CSVLGQGRFTEAFF. CDR3 sequence (DNA): TGCAGCGTTCTCGGACAGGGGAGGTTTACTGAAGCTTTCTTT.

This clone has a single count. The genes are TRBV7-9 and TRBJ2-7; perhaps D is TRBD1 or TRBD2 (5 bases each). The V gene lost 5 bases and the J gene lost 3 bases, with 14 bases spanning the gap. CDR3 size: 14 residues. Looked up from germline, CDR1 is SEHNR and CDR2 is FQNEAQ (reference sequence). Here the CDR3 DNA reads TGTGCCAGCAGCGCCCGGGACGGAGGCTACGAGCAGTACTTC. This translates into CASSARDGGYEQYF.

This clone has a handful of counts. The chain employs TRBV6-4 and TRBJ2-3; weak D call: TRBD2 (6 bases). Germline V CDR1 and CDR2: MRHNA, SNTAGT. The V end lost 2 bases, the J end lost 0 bases, and 6 bases lay between the germline ends. This CDR3 has 14 residues. DNA of the CDR3: TGTGCCAGCAGTGACGGGGGGAGCACAGATACGCAGTATTTT. As protein: CASSDGGSTDTQYF.

The chain joins TRBV10-3 to TRBJ1-1; D not certain. The CDR3 is 13 amino acids. CDR1 and CDR2 (germline): ENHRY, SYGVKD. Trimming cost V 0 bases and J 8 bases, with 10 bases left between them. CDR3 nucleotides: TGTGCCATCAGTGAGTCCGGACCGATGGAAGCTTTCTTT. Its protein is CAISESGPMEAFF.

This clone was picked up one time. This sequence joins TRBV7-3 and TRBJ2-7, with D perhaps matching TRBD1 or TRBD2 (6 bases each). The CDR3 length is 13 residues. Trimming stripped 0 bases from V and 6 bases from J, with 9 bases between. Germline V gene sequence: CDR1 SGHTA, CDR2 FQGTGA. In DNA form, the CDR3 reads TGTGCCAGCAGCTTAACTACGGGGGCCGAGCAGTACTTC. It specifies CASSLTTGAEQYF. The complete variable domain, with remaining parts taken from reference TRBV7-3 and TRBJ2-7, reads GAGVSQTPSNKVTEKGKYVELRCDPISGHTALYWYRQSLGQGPEFLIYFQGTGAADDSGLPNDRFFAVRPEGSVSTLKIQRTERGDSAVYLCASSLTTGAEQYFGPGTRLTVT.

V is TRBV28 and J is TRBJ2-5; D call uncertain. Germline lookup yields CDR1 MDHEN and CDR2 SYDVKM. With 6 bases removed from V and 1 base from J, the gap between germline ends came to 6 bases. The CDR3 is 12 amino acids. CDR3 protein: CASSPPQETQYF. For the CDR3, the DNA is TGTGCCAGCAGCCCCCCCCAAGAGACCCAGTACTTC.

The J gene is TRBJ2-7, the V gene TRBV10-3; no firm D call. The CDR3 has 14 residues. Per germline, CDR1 ENHRY and CDR2 SYGVKD. V was clipped by 3 bases and J by 5 bases, with 14 bases between them. This CDR3 is CAISDPVGWHEQYF. CDR3 nucleotide sequence: TGTGCCATCAGTGACCCCGTTGGATGGCACGAGCAGTACTTC.

V and J are TRBV15 and TRBJ1-2; a weak D match, TRBD1 (6 bases). The V gene lost 0 bases and the J gene lost 2 bases, with 13 bases spanning the gap. CDR1 and CDR2 from the germline V gene are LNHNV and YYDKDF (reference sequence). The CDR3 runs to 16 residues. CDR3 DNA: TGTGCCACCAGCAGAGACAGGGGAAGCTCAAACTATGGCTACACCTTC. Protein sequence: CATSRDRGSSNYGYTF.

The chain recombines TRBV5-1 with TRBJ1-2, with 8 nucleotides matching TRBD1. CDR1 is SGHRS and CDR2 is YFSETQ in the germline V gene. The length of the CDR3 is 14 residues. Losses at the gene ends were 0 bases for V and 2 bases for J; bases not matched to a gene: 0. In DNA form, the CDR3 reads TGCGCCAGCAGCTTGGGACAGGGGAACTATGGCTACACCTTC. Its translation: CASSLGQGNYGYTF.

The chain joins TRBV5-6 to TRBJ1-5, with TRBD1 as a possible D gene (5 bases). V dropped 4 bases and J dropped 7 bases, with 12 bases sitting between them. CDR3 length: 13 residues. Germline V lookup: CDR1 SGHDT, CDR2 YYEEEE. The CDR3 DNA sequence: TGTGCCAGCAGCCCTGGGACGGGGCAGCCCCAGCATTTT. Translated, it gives CASSPGTGQPQHF. The variable domain in full, with the rest retrieved from reference TRBV5-6 and TRBJ1-5, is DAGVTQSPTHLIKTRGQQVTLRCSPKSGHDTVSWYQQALGQGPQFIFQYYEEEERQRGNFPDRFSGHQFPNYSSELNVNALLLGDSALYLCASSPGTGQPQHFGDGTRLSIL.

The chain joins TRBV7-9 to TRBJ2-1; 7 bases agree with TRBD2. CDR3 length: 17 amino acids. V shed 2 bases and J 3 bases; nucleotides not matched to a gene: 10. Germline V gene sequence: CDR1 SEHNR, CDR2 FQNEAQ (reference sequence). CDR3 sequence reads: CASSLSGDGDLYNEQFF. The CDR3, as DNA: TGTGCCAGCAGCTTAAGCGGGGATGGGGACCTCTACAATGAGCAGTTCTTC.

The chain recombines TRBV4-1 with TRBJ1-1, with D unclear. CDR3 length equals 13 residues. V lost 1 base and J 0 bases, leaving 3 bases between the germline ends. Germline V gene lookup returns CDR1 MGHRA and CDR2 YSYEKL. CDR3 residues: CASSQVMNTEAFF. The CDR3, as DNA: TGCGCCAGCAGCCAAGTTATGAACACTGAAGCTTTCTTT.

The V call is TRBV7-8, the J call TRBJ2-1; 8 bases line up with TRBD1. The V segment lost 2 bases and the J segment 5 bases; nucleotides outside the gene matches: 8. Per the germline V gene, CDR1 is SGHVS and CDR2 is FQNEAQ. This CDR3 contains 16 residues. CDR3 sequence: CASSLSHRQGNNEQFF. CDR3 nucleotide sequence: TGTGCCAGCAGCTTATCACACCGACAGGGGAACAATGAGCAGTTCTTC.

This clone was counted a few times. This chain uses TRBV10-1 with TRBJ2-7, with D unresolved. This CDR3 is 12 amino acids long. The V gene's germline CDR1 is WNHNN and CDR2 SYGVQD (reference sequence). V lost 1 base, J lost 6 bases, and 7 bases lay in between. The CDR3 loop is CASSELGREQYF. CDR3 DNA sequence: TGCGCCAGCAGTGAGTTGGGCCGCGAGCAGTACTTC.

The rearrangement joins TRBV11-1 to TRBJ2-7, with 8 bases aligning to TRBD1. Germline CDR1 reads SGHAT; CDR2 reads FQDESV (reference sequence). V trimming: 2 bases; J trimming: 5 bases; junction bases outside the gene matches: 5. The CDR3 has 14 amino acids. Here the CDR3 reads CASSLLTGDNEQYF. The CDR3 DNA sequence: TGTGCCAGCAGCTTATTGACAGGGGATAACGAGCAGTACTTC.

The chain uses TRBV4-3 and TRBJ2-3, with D possibly being TRBD2 (6 bases). CDR3 size: 14 residues. Germline loops: CDR1 LGHNA, CDR2 YSLEER. Deletions cut 1 base from V and 4 bases from J, with 9 bases between. The DNA of the CDR3 is TGCGCCAGCAGCCAAGGCAGGGAGGCAGATACGCAGTATTTT. This sequence encodes CASSQGREADTQYF.

CDR3 in DNA: TGCGCCAGCAGCTGTGGTACAAGGCACGCCGAGCAGTACTTC. It translates to CASSCGTRHAEQYF. This chain connects TRBV23-1 to TRBJ2-7, with unresolved D. TRBV23-1 is classed as an ORF, of uncertain function. The V gene lost 6 bases and the J gene lost 6 bases, with 18 bases spanning the gap. The CDR3 has 14 residues.

V gene TRBV2 combines with J gene TRBJ1-1; D is possibly TRBD1 (5 bases). This CDR3 comprises 15 residues. Germline CDR1 is SNHLY and CDR2 is FYNNEI. V dropped 6 bases and J dropped 0 bases, with 14 bases sitting between them. The CDR3 nucleotides read TGTGCCAGCAGCGTCGGGACTTTAATGAACACTGAAGCTTTCTTT. It yields the protein CASSVGTLMNTEAFF.

The chain has TRBV18 and TRBJ2-3, with a weak D call TRBD1 (5 bases). The CDR3 covers 14 residues. Germline-derived CDR1 and CDR2 are KGHSH and LQKENI. The V and J ends lost 2 bases and 3 bases respectively, with 9 bases between them. The CDR3 bases are TGTGCCAGCTCACCAGGGGCAGTGACAGATACGCAGTATTTT. The encoded protein is CASSPGAVTDTQYF. The entire variable domain, with the rest obtained from reference TRBV18 and TRBJ2-3, is as follows: NAGVMQNPRHLVRRRGQEARLRCSPMKGHSHVYWYRQLPEEGLKFMVYLQKENIIDESGMPKERFSAEFPKEGPSILRIQQVVRGDSAAYFCASSPGAVTDTQYFGPGTRLTVL.